This is a list of T cell receptor beta chains from one sample in a study of shared clonotypes between healthy human individuals. Profiling relied on immunoSEQ multiplex PCR, and the TCRdb table lists in-frame clones only, not all of them. Found here are approximately 2,200,000 clones, 85% to 95% of them singletons; the top ten hold 1.5% to 2%. What was sequenced was naive CD8+ T cells from PBMCs. The receptors stem from a man between 18 and 35 years old in good health. Some clones in this sample may be carry-over from other donors' samples. Both conserved end residues are part of each CDR3. The D gene is left open where the match is weak.

TRBV10-3	TRBJ1-2	.	CAIRYHYGYTF
TRBV29-1	TRBJ1-1	.	CSVEPQTGDTEAFF
TRBV4-3	TRBJ2-1	TRBD2	CASSRVTSGMGGEQFF
TRBV9	TRBJ2-7	.	CASSPRSAYEQYF
TRBV25-1	TRBJ1-4	.	CASSDPSHSIATNEKLFF
TRBV9	TRBJ2-3	TRBD1	CASSVADRVRDTQYF
TRBV10-3	TRBJ2-7	.	CAISETESYEQYF
TRBV28	TRBJ2-5	.	CASSLLRAIQETQYF
TRBV19	TRBJ2-7	TRBD2	CASSMSGSVFEQYF
TRBV11-2	TRBJ1-1	.	CASSLEGRMNTEAFF
TRBV2	TRBJ2-1	TRBD2	CASRDRGGTSGIEQFF
TRBV5-1	TRBJ2-7	.	CASSLARGNWNEQYF
TRBV27	TRBJ2-2	TRBD1	CASSPRDRDTGELFF
TRBV27	TRBJ2-1	TRBD2	CASSSGTSGSSEQFF
TRBV10-3	TRBJ2-2	TRBD2	CAIRRGSGYLGTGELFF
TRBV14	TRBJ2-3	.	CASSQEFSLTDTQYF
TRBV27	TRBJ2-7	.	CASSPIRGQDYEQYF
TRBV6-6	TRBJ2-4	.	CASYGVEGAKNIQYF
TRBV9	TRBJ1-1	.	CASSVGNSKAEAFF
TRBV7-3	TRBJ2-7	.	CASSLGRGVSYEQYF
TRBV27	TRBJ1-2	.	CASSPLGEGGDGYTF
TRBV19	TRBJ2-6	TRBD2	CASWASGASGANVLTF
TRBV7-9	TRBJ1-3	TRBD1	CASSSGTGVSGNTIYF
TRBV9	TRBJ2-1	.	CASSVVGDKKREQFF
TRBV4-3	TRBJ2-1	.	CASSQDSQNPEYNEQFF
TRBV7-9	TRBJ1-1	.	CASSPAQMGYTEAFF
TRBV19	TRBJ1-1	.	CASMRVREVNTEAFF
TRBV30	TRBJ2-5	.	CAWRKRGVETQYF
TRBV11-2	TRBJ2-1	.	CASSLVSGSLVHYTDEQFF
TRBV7-9	TRBJ1-2	.	CASSFEEKANYGYTF
TRBV7-9	TRBJ1-4	TRBD1	CASSSGSDRVEEKLFF
TRBV28	TRBJ1-2	TRBD1	CASSQGQGYGYTF
TRBV7-6	TRBJ2-7	TRBD2	CASSFRLAGSEQYF
TRBV7-9	TRBJ2-5	TRBD1	CASSSRQGTQETQYF
TRBV6-5	TRBJ2-3	TRBD2	CASSYDAGGRTDTQYF
TRBV5-8	TRBJ1-5	.	CASSSVSINQPQHF
TRBV7-9	TRBJ1-1	TRBD1	CASNLLFRGLRTEAFF
TRBV7-9	TRBJ2-7	.	CASTGSYEQYF
TRBV6-5	TRBJ2-7	.	CASSYSAHYEQYF
TRBV27	TRBJ2-7	.	CASSLSIRGHTSYEQYF
TRBV5-5	TRBJ1-1	.	CASSYRRGTEAFF
TRBV7-6	TRBJ1-4	.	CASSLGGPSGKLFF
TRBV30	TRBJ1-5	TRBD1	CAWSGGQYSNQPQHF
TRBV7-8	TRBJ2-6	TRBD2	CASSAGDGRVGANVLTF